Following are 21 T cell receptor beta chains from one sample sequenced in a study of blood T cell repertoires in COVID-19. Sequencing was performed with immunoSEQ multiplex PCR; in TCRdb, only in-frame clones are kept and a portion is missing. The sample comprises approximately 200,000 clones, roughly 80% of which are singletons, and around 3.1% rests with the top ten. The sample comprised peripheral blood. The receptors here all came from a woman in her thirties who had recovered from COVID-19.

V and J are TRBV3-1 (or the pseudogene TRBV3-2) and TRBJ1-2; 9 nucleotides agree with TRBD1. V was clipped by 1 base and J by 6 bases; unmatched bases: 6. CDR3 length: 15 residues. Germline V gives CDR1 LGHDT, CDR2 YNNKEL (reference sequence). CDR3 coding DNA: TGTGCCAGCAGCCAAGGTCACAGGGGGCGTAATGGCTACACCTTC. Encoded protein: CASSQGHRGRNGYTF.

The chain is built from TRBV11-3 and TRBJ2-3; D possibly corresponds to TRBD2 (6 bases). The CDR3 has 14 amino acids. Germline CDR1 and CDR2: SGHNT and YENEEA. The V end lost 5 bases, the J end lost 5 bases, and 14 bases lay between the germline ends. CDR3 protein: CASSPAGGIDTQYF. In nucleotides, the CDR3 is TGTGCCAGCAGCCCCGCCGGGGGAATAGATACGCAGTATTTT.

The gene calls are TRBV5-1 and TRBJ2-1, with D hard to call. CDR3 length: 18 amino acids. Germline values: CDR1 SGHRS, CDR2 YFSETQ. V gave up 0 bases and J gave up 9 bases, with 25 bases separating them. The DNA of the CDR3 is TGCGCCAGCAGCTTGGTCTGGAGCGCCGCTGACTCCAAGGTTGAGCAGTTCTTC. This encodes CASSLVWSAADSKVEQFF.

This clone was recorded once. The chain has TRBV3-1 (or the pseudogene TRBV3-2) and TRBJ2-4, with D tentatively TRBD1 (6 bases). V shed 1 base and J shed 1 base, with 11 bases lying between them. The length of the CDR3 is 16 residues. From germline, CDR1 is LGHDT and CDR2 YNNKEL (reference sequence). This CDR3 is CASSQGQGFAKNIQYF. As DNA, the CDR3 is TGTGCCAGCAGCCAAGGCCAGGGGTTCGCCAAAAACATTCAGTACTTC.

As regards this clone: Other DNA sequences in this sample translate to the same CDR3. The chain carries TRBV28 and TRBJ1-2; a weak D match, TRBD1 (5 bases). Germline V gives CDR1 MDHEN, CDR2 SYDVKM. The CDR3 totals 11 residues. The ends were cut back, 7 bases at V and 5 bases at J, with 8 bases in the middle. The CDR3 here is CASNQGYGYTF. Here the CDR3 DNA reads TGTGCCAGCAATCAGGGATATGGCTACACCTTC.

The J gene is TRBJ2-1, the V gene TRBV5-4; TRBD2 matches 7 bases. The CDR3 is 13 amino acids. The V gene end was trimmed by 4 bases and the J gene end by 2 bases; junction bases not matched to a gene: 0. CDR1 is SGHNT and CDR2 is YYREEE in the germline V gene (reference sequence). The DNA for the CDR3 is TGTGCCAGCAGCCGGGGGGCCTACAATGAGCAGTTCTTC. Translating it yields CASSRGAYNEQFF.

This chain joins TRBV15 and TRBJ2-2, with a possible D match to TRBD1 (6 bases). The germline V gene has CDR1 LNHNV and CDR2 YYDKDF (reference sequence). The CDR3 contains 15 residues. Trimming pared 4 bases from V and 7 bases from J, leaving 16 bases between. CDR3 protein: CATSTPPGDGGELFF. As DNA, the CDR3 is TGTGCCACCAGCACTCCCCCAGGGGACGGCGGGGAGCTGTTTTTT.

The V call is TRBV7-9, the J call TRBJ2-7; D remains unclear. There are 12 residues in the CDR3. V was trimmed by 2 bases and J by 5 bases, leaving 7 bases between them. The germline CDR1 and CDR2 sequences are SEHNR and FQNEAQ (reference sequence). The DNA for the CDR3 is TGTGCCAGCAGCTTAACTCGCCACGAGCAGTACTTC. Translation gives CASSLTRHEQYF.

CDR3 in amino acids: CASRGTGGTYEQYF. The CDR3 DNA is TGTGCCAGCAGGGGAACAGGGGGCACCTACGAGCAGTACTTC. The chain uses TRBV6-5 and TRBJ2-7; 9 bases fit TRBD1. CDR3 length equals 14 residues. Germline lookup yields CDR1 MNHEY and CDR2 SVGAGI. V lost 6 bases, J lost 2 bases, and 5 bases stayed unmatched.

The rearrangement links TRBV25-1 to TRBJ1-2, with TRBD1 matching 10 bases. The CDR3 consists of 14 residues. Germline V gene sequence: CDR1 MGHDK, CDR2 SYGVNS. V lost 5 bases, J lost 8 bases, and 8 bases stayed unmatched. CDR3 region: CASSLRGTGEGYTF. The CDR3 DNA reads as TGTGCCAGCAGTTTACGAGGGACAGGGGAAGGCTACACCTTC.

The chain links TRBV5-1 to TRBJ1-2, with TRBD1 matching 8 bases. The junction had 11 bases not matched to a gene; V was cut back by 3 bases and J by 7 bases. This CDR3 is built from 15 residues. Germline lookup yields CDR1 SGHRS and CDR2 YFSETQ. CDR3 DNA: TGCGCCAGCAGCTCCCACCCGACAGGGGTAGGTGGCTACACCTTC. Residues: CASSSHPTGVGGYTF. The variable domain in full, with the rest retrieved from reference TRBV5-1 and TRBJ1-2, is KAGVTQTPRYLIKTRGQQVTLSCSPISGHRSVSWYQQTPGQGLQFLFEYFSETQRNKGNFPGRFSGRQFSNSRSEMNVSTLELGDSALYLCASSSHPTGVGGYTFGSGTRLTVV.

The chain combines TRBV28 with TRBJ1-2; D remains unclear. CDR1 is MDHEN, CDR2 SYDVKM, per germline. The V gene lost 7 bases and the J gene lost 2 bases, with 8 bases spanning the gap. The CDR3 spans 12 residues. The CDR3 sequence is CASTPGNYGYTF. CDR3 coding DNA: TGTGCCAGCACCCCAGGAAACTATGGCTACACCTTC.

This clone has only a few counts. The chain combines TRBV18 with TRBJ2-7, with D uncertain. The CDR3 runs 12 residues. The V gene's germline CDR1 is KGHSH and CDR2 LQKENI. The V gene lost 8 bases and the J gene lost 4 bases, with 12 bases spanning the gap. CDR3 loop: CASAPTLYEQYF. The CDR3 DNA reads TGTGCCAGCGCCCCGACTTTGTACGAGCAGTACTTC. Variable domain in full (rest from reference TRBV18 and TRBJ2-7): NAGVMQNPRHLVRRRGQEARLRCSPMKGHSHVYWYRQLPEEGLKFMVYLQKENIIDESGMPKERFSAEFPKEGPSILRIQQVVRGDSAAYFCASAPTLYEQYFGPGTRLTVT.

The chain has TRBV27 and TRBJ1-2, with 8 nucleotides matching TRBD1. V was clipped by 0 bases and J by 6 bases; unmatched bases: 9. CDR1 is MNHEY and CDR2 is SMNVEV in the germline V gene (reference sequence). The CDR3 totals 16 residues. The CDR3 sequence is CASSLSFRGRTDGYTF. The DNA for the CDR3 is TGTGCCAGCAGTTTATCGTTCAGGGGGCGAACGGATGGCTACACCTTC.

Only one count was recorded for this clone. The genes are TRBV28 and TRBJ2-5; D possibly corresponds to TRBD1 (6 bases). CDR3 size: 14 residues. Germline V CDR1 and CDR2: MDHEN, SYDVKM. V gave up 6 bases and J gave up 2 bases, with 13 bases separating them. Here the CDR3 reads CASSETGQQETQYF. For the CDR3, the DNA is TGTGCCAGCAGCGAGACAGGTCAGCAAGAGACCCAGTACTTC.

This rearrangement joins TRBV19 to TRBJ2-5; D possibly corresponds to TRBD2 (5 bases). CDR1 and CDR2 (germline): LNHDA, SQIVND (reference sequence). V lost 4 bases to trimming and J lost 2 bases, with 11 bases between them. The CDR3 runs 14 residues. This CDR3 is CASSNGGGQETQYF. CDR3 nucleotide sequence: TGTGCCAGTAGTAACGGTGGAGGTCAAGAGACCCAGTACTTC. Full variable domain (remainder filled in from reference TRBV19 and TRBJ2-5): DGGITQSPKYLFRKEGQNVTLSCEQNLNHDAMYWYRQDPGQGLRLIYYSQIVNDFQKGDIAEGYSVSREKKESFPLTVTSAQKNPTAFYLCASSNGGGQETQYFGPGTRLLVL.

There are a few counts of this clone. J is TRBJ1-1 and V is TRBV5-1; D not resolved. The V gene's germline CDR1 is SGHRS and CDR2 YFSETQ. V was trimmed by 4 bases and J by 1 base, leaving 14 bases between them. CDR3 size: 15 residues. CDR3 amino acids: CASSAHRSTNTEAFF. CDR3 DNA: TGCGCCAGCAGCGCCCACCGGTCCACGAACACTGAAGCTTTCTTT. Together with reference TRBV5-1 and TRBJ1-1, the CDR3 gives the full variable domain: KAGVTQTPRYLIKTRGQQVTLSCSPISGHRSVSWYQQTPGQGLQFLFEYFSETQRNKGNFPGRFSGRQFSNSRSEMNVSTLELGDSALYLCASSAHRSTNTEAFFGQGTRLTVV.

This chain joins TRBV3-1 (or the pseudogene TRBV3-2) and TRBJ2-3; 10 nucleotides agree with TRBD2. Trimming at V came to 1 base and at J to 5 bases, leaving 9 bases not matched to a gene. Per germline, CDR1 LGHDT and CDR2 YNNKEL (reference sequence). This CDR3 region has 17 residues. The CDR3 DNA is TGTGCCAGCAGCCAAGGAAAGCGGGAGGGCCGAAGAGATACGCAGTATTTT. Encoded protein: CASSQGKREGRRDTQYF.

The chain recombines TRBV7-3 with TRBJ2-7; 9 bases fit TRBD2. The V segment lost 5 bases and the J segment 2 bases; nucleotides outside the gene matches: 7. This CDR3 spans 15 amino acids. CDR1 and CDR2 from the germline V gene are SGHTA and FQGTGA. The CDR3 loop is CASSPGASGAYEQYF. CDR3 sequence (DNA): TGTGCCAGCAGCCCCGGGGCTAGCGGGGCCTACGAGCAGTACTTC.

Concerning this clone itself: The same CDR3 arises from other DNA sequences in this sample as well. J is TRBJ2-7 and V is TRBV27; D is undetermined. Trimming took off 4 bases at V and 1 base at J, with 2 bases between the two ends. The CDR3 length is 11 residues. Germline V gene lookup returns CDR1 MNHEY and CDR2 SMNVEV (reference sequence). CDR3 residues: CASSSSYEQYF. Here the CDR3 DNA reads TGTGCCAGCAGTTCTTCCTACGAGCAGTACTTC.

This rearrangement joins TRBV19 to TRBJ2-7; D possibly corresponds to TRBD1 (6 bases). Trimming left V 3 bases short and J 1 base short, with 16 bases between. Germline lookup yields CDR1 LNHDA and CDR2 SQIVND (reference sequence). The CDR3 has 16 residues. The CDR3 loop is CASSISHVGTSYEQYF. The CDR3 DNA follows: TGTGCCAGTAGTATCTCGCATGTCGGGACATCCTACGAGCAGTACTTC.